A single sample gave rise to the 25 T cell receptor beta chains below, sequenced in a study of cytomegalovirus exposure and HLA in healthy donors. The PCR ran on 60 Vbeta and 13 Jbeta primers. Clones were sequenced by immunoSEQ multiplex PCR, and TCRdb holds only the in-frame ones, with some missing. The data contain 150,000 to 200,000 clones, about 85% of them singletons. Sequenced: PBMCs. These receptors originate from a man younger than 35 in good health and CMV-seronegative.

The chain couples TRBV7-2 to TRBJ2-1; TRBD2 matches at 13 bases. Germline V CDR1 and CDR2: SGHTA, FQGNSA. With V trimmed by 6 bases and J by 8 bases, 7 bases remained unmatched. There are 15 residues in the CDR3. CDR3 DNA sequence: TGTGCCAGCAGTTCACTAGCGGGGGGGCCCGATGAGCAGTTCTTC. Its translation is CASSSLAGGPDEQFF.

The chain recombines TRBV7-8 with TRBJ2-1; no clear D gene. Germline V gives CDR1 SGHVS, CDR2 FQNEAQ. The length of the CDR3 is 14 residues. The V end was cut by 0 bases, the J end by 5 bases, with 8 bases between. The CDR3 region is CASSLAHQNNEQFF. CDR3 DNA sequence: TGTGCCAGCAGCTTAGCGCACCAGAACAATGAGCAGTTCTTC.

The chain employs TRBV27 and TRBJ1-5; 8 positions match TRBD1. The length of the CDR3 is 14 residues. Looked up from germline, CDR1 is MNHEY and CDR2 is SMNVEV (reference sequence). Trimming cost V 5 bases and J 7 bases; bases outside gene matches: 7. The chain's CDR3 is CASSPRTGRQPQHF. CDR3 bases: TGTGCCAGCAGTCCACGGACAGGGAGGCAGCCCCAGCATTTT.

V is TRBV27 and J is TRBJ2-7; D is undetermined. Germline V gene sequence: CDR1 MNHEY, CDR2 SMNVEV (reference sequence). The CDR3 totals 13 residues. Trimming stripped 3 bases from V and 3 bases from J, with 9 bases between. CDR3 coding DNA: TGTGCCAGCAGTTTCGCCAGAAACTACGAGCAGTACTTC. Translating gives CASSFARNYEQYF.

V gene TRBV6-1 combines with J gene TRBJ1-2, with 7 bases aligning to TRBD1. The germline V gene has CDR1 MNHNS and CDR2 SASEGT. The V and J ends lost 0 bases and 1 base, in that order; junction bases with no gene match: 5. The length of the CDR3 is 16 residues. The CDR3 here is CASSEAHRGHNYGYTF. The CDR3 nucleotides are TGTGCCAGCAGTGAAGCACACAGGGGACATAACTATGGCTACACCTTC.

The chain uses TRBV7-9 and TRBJ1-4; weak D call: TRBD1 (5 bases). This CDR3 has 15 amino acids. CDR1 SEHNR and CDR2 FQNEAQ come from the germline V gene (reference sequence). The ends were cut back, 1 base at V and 5 bases at J, with 11 bases in the middle. CDR3 in DNA: TGTGCCAGCAGCTTAGGAACGGGGGTCAATGAAAAACTGTTTTTT. Translated, it gives CASSLGTGVNEKLFF. The full variable domain, rest sourced from reference TRBV7-9 and TRBJ1-4, is DTGVSQNPRHKITKRGQNVTFRCDPISEHNRLYWYRQTLGQGPEFLTYFQNEAQLEKSRLLSDRFSAERPKGSFSTLEIQRTEQGDSAMYLCASSLGTGVNEKLFFGSGTQLSVL.

The chain recombines TRBV2 with TRBJ2-7; 10 bases fit TRBD1. Germline CDR1 reads SNHLY; CDR2 reads FYNNEI. Trimming cost V 5 bases and J 9 bases; bases outside gene matches: 7. CDR3 length: 13 amino acids. CDR3 bases: TGTGCCAGCAGTCCGGGACAGGGGTTCGGGCAGTACTTC. Translation: CASSPGQGFGQYF.

The chain is built from TRBV6-5 and TRBJ1-2, with 12 positions matching TRBD1. J was trimmed by 5 bases and V by 6 bases; bases with no gene match: 1. Germline CDR1 is MNHEY and CDR2 is SVGAGI. This CDR3 spans 13 amino acids. CDR3 sequence (DNA): TGTGCCAGCAGGGGACAGGGGGCTTATGGCTACACCTTC. Protein product: CASRGQGAYGYTF.

There are a few counts of this clone. This sample includes further DNA sequences coding for the same CDR3. The CDR3 loop reads CASSLGGSSGNTIYF. The CDR3 region has the DNA TGCGCCAGCAGCTTGGGCGGATCCTCTGGAAACACCATATATTTT. V usage is TRBV5-1 and J usage is TRBJ1-3; D unresolved. Germline V CDR1 and CDR2: SGHRS, YFSETQ. Trimming removed 0 bases at V and 0 bases at J, with 7 bases between. The CDR3 consists of 15 residues. Combining the CDR3 with reference TRBV5-1 and TRBJ1-3 gives the whole variable domain KAGVTQTPRYLIKTRGQQVTLSCSPISGHRSVSWYQQTPGQGLQFLFEYFSETQRNKGNFPGRFSGRQFSNSRSEMNVSTLELGDSALYLCASSLGGSSGNTIYFGEGSWLTVV.

V and J are TRBV7-9 and TRBJ2-2, with TRBD1 as a possible D gene (5 bases). Germline loops: CDR1 SEHNR, CDR2 FQNEAQ (reference sequence). This CDR3 has 12 amino acids. Trimming cost V 5 bases and J 6 bases, with 7 bases left between them. CDR3 region: CASSQGAGELFF. The CDR3 DNA reads TGTGCCAGCAGCCAGGGCGCCGGGGAGCTGTTTTTT.

The chain joins TRBV7-8 to TRBJ2-1, with 12 bases lining up with TRBD2. Germline V gives CDR1 SGHVS, CDR2 FQNEAQ. The CDR3 is 16 residues long. V trimming: 4 bases; J trimming: 8 bases; junction bases outside the gene matches: 9. The CDR3 DNA sequence: TGTGCCAGCAGCTCCACCGGACTAGCGGGGACCGATGAGCAGTTCTTC. Translated: CASSSTGLAGTDEQFF.

This clone was seen only a few times. V is TRBV4-1 and J is TRBJ1-4; 9 positions agree with TRBD1. The CDR3 is 12 residues long. V was pared by 10 bases and J by 6 bases, with 3 bases of the junction left unmatched. Per the germline V gene, CDR1 is MGHRA and CDR2 is YSYEKL. The CDR3 is CATQGADEKLFF. The CDR3 bases are TGCGCCACACAGGGGGCGGATGAAAAACTGTTTTTT.

Only a few counts were recorded for this clone. The chain employs TRBV7-9 and TRBJ2-3; the D gene is possibly TRBD2 (5 bases). This CDR3 has 15 residues. V lost 7 bases and J lost 4, with 18 bases in between. Germline CDR1 SEHNR, CDR2 FQNEAQ (reference sequence). The DNA of the CDR3 is TGTGCCAGCACCCCGAGGGCTAGCTCCCCAGATACGCAGTATTTT. The encoded protein is CASTPRASSPDTQYF.

This rearrangement joins TRBV28 to TRBJ2-7; D remains unclear. Germline CDR1 MDHEN, CDR2 SYDVKM. There are 12 residues in the CDR3. V shed 3 bases and J shed 3 bases, with 6 bases lying between them. In DNA, the CDR3 is TGTGCCAGCAGTTTCTTCGGCTACGAGCAGTACTTC. It encodes CASSFFGYEQYF.

This chain joins TRBV6-1 and TRBJ2-7, with a possible D match to TRBD2 (6 bases). V was shortened by 4 bases and J by 4 bases, with 11 bases between the two germline ends. CDR1 and CDR2 from the germline V gene are MNHNS and SASEGT. The CDR3 has 13 amino acids. In nucleotides, the CDR3 is TGTGCCAGCAGTGGGCTAGCGAGGTACGAGCAGTACTTC. Amino acids: CASSGLARYEQYF.

The CDR3 DNA reads as TGTGCCAGTAGTGAGACCGTTATAGCGCCTCAGCCCCAGCATTTT. Translating it yields CASSETVIAPQPQHF. This rearrangement joins TRBV19 to TRBJ1-5, with unresolved D. The length of the CDR3 is 15 residues. The germline gives CDR1 LNHDA, CDR2 SQIVND (reference sequence). The V end was cut by 5 bases, the J end by 6 bases, with 17 bases between.

The rearrangement uses TRBV11-2 and TRBJ1-5; D gene unclear. Trimming removed 1 base from V and 3 bases from J, with 4 bases in between. The CDR3 is made up of 13 amino acids. Germline CDR1 is SGHAT and CDR2 is FQNNGV. CDR3 nucleotides: TGTGCCAGCAGCTTAGCCATCAATCAGCCCCAGCATTTT. This translates into CASSLAINQPQHF.

The chain links TRBV28 to TRBJ2-3; 7 bases are shared with TRBD1. The CDR3 is 15 residues long. The ends lost 5 bases at V and 3 bases at J; junction bases unmatched: 8. Germline V gives CDR1 MDHEN, CDR2 SYDVKM. Here the CDR3 DNA reads TGTGCCAGCAGTCTGCATGAGGGGGCGACAGATACGCAGTATTTT. It codes for CASSLHEGATDTQYF.

The chain joins TRBV4-1 to TRBJ1-5; D may be TRBD1 (5 bases). V gave up 2 bases and J gave up 5 bases, with 10 bases separating them. The CDR3 is 14 residues long. Per the germline V gene, CDR1 is MGHRA and CDR2 is YSYEKL. CDR3 region: CASSQPGSHQPQHF. The CDR3 DNA follows: TGCGCCAGCAGCCAACCAGGGTCTCATCAGCCCCAGCATTTT.

In this sample, this clone turned up once. The rearrangement joins TRBV28 to TRBJ1-2; no reliable D call. The CDR3 consists of 12 residues. Between the trimmed V and J ends, which lost 7 bases and 5 bases, there was a span of 11 bases. The V gene's germline CDR1 is MDHEN and CDR2 SYDVKM. This CDR3 reads CASNSGRYGYTF. The DNA of the CDR3 is TGTGCCAGCAACTCGGGGAGGTATGGCTACACCTTC.

J is TRBJ2-3 and V is TRBV6-1, with 8 bases identical to TRBD2. The V gene's germline CDR1 is MNHNS and CDR2 SASEGT. V trimming: 4 bases; J trimming: 4 bases; junction bases outside the gene matches: 7. CDR3 length: 15 amino acids. CDR3 loop: CASSGGTRGPDTQYF. CDR3 nucleotides: TGTGCCAGCAGTGGGGGGACTAGAGGCCCAGATACGCAGTATTTT.

The genes are TRBV18 and TRBJ1-5; D might be TRBD1 (5 bases). In germline, CDR1 is KGHSH, CDR2 LQKENI. CDR3 length: 13 amino acids. Trimming took 1 base from V and 7 from J, leaving 8 bases between them. CDR3 DNA: TGTGCCAGCTCACCACAGGGGATACAGCCCCAGCATTTT. Its protein is CASSPQGIQPQHF.

The chain recombines TRBV27 with TRBJ2-7, with a possible D match to TRBD1 (6 bases). Germline lookup yields CDR1 MNHEY and CDR2 SMNVEV (reference sequence). Trimming took 5 bases from V and 1 from J, leaving 9 bases between them. The CDR3 has 13 residues. The CDR3 here is CASSPQGSYEQYF. The CDR3 DNA sequence: TGTGCCAGCAGTCCACAGGGTTCCTACGAGCAGTACTTC.

Comments on this clone: The junction shows a germline mismatch at one end, possibly a read error. The chain couples TRBV6-5 to TRBJ1-2; 9 bases line up with TRBD1. Germline assignment: CDR1 MNHEY and CDR2 SVGAGI. This CDR3 has 14 amino acids. The CDR3 spells CASSNWGGQGSSSF. In DNA form, the CDR3 reads TGTGCCAGCAGTAATTGGGGGGGACAGGGCTCATCCTCCTTC.

CDR3 loop: CASRTQGAAGETQYF. The CDR3 DNA sequence: TGTGCCAGCAGGACACAGGGCGCCGCGGGCGAGACCCAGTACTTC. The rearrangement uses TRBV2 and TRBJ2-5, with a tentative D call TRBD1 (6 bases). The germline V gene encodes CDR1 SNHLY and CDR2 FYNNEI. V lost 6 bases and J 5 bases, leaving 19 bases between the germline ends. The CDR3 length is 15 residues.